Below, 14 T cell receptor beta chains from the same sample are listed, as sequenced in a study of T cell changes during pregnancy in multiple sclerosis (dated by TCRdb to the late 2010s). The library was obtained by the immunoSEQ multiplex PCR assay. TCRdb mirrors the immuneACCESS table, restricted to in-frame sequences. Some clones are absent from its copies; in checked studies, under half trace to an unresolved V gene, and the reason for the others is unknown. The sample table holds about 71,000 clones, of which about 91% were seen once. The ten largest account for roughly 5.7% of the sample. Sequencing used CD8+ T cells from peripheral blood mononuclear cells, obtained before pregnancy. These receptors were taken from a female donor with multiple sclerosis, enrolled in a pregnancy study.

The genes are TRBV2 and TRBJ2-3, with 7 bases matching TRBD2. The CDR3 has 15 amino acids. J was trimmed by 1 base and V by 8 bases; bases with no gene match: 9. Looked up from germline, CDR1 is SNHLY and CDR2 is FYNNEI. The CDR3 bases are TGTGCCAGCTTACGGTACGCGGGGGGCACAGATACGCAGTATTTT. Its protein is CASLRYAGGTDTQYF.

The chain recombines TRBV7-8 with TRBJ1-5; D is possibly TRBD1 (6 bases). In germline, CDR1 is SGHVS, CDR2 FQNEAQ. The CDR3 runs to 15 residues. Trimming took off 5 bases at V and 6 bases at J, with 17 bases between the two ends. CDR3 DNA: TGTGCCAGCAGCGTCGGGGGGCGATTGGTTCAGCCCCAGCATTTT. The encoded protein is CASSVGGRLVQPQHF.

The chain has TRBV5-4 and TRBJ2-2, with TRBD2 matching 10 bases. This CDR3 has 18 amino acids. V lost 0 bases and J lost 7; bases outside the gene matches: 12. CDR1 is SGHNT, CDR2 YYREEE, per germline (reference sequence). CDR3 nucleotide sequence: TGTGCCAGCAGCTTGGTGCCAGCGGGGGGGTTGGGGCACGGGGAGCTGTTTTTT. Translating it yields CASSLVPAGGLGHGELFF. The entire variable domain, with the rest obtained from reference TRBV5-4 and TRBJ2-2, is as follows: ETGVTQSPTHLIKTRGQQVTLRCSSQSGHNTVSWYQQALGQGPQFIFQYYREEENGRGNFPPRFSGLQFPNYSSELNVNALELDDSALYLCASSLVPAGGLGHGELFFGEGSRLTVL.

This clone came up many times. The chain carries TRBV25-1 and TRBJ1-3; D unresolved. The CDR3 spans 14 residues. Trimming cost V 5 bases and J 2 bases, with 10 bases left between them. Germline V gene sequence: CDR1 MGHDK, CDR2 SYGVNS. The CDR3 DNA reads TGTGCCAGCAGTAGTGAGAGGGCTGGAAACACCATATATTTT. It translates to CASSSERAGNTIYF.

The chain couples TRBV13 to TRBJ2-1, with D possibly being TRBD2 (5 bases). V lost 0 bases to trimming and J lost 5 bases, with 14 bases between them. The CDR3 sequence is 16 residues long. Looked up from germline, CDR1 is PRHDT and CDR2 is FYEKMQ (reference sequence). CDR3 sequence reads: CASSLGVGGLHNEQFF. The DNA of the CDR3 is TGTGCCAGCAGCTTAGGAGTAGGCGGGTTACACAATGAGCAGTTCTTC.

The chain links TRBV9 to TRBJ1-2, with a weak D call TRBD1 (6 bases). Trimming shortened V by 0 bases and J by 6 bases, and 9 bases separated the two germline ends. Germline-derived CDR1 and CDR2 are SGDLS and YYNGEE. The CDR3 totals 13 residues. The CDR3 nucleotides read TGTGCCAGCAGCGTAGTTACAGGGAATGGCTACACCTTC. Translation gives CASSVVTGNGYTF.

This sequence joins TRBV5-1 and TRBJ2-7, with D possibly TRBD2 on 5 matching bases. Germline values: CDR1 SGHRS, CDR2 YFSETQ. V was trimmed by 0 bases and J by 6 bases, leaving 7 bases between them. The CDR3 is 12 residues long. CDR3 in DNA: TGCGCCAGCAGCTTGGGAGGGTTCGAGCAGTACTTC. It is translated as CASSLGGFEQYF. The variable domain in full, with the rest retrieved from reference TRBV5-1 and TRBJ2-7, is KAGVTQTPRYLIKTRGQQVTLSCSPISGHRSVSWYQQTPGQGLQFLFEYFSETQRNKGNFPGRFSGRQFSNSRSEMNVSTLELGDSALYLCASSLGGFEQYFGPGTRLTVT.

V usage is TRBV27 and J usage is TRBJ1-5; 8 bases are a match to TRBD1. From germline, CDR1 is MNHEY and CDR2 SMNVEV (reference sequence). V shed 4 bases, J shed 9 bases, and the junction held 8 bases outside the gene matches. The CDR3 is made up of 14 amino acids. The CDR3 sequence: CASSSGTGFGPQHF. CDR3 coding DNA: TGTGCCAGCAGTTCTGGGACAGGCTTTGGGCCCCAGCATTTT.

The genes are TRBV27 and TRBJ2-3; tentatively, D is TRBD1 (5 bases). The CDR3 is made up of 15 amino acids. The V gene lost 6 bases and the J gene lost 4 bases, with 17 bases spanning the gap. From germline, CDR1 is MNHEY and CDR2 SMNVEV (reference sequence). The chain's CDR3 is CASSVGPLPADTQYF. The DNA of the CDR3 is TGTGCCAGCAGCGTGGGGCCTCTTCCCGCAGATACGCAGTATTTT.

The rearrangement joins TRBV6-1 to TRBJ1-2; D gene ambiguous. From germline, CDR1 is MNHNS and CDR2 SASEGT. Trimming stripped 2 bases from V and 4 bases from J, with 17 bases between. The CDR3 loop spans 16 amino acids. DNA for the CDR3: TGTGCCAGCAGTGAAAAACGGGATCCCCCTCTCTATGGCTACACCTTC. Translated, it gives CASSEKRDPPLYGYTF.

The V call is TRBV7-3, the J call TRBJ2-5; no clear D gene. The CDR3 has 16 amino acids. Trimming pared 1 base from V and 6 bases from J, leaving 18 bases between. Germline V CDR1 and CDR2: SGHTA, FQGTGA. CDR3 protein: CASSLIRILRLKTQYF. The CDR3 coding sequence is TGTGCCAGCAGCTTAATCAGAATTCTCCGTCTGAAGACCCAGTACTTC. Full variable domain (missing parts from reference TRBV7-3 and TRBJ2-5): GAGVSQTPSNKVTEKGKYVELRCDPISGHTALYWYRQSLGQGPEFLIYFQGTGAADDSGLPNDRFFAVRPEGSVSTLKIQRTERGDSAVYLCASSLIRILRLKTQYFGPGTRLLVL.

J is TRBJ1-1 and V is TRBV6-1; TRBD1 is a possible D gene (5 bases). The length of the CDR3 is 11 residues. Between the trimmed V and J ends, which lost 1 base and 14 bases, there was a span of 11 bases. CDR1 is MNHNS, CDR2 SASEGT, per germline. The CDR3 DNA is TGTGCCAGCAGTGAAGGGGGCCGCGACTTCTTT. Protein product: CASSEGGRDFF.

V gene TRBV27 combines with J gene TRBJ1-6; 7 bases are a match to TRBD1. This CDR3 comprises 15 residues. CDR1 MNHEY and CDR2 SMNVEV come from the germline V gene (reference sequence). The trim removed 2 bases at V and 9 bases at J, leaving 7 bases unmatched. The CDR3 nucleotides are TGTGCCAGCAGTTTAGACAGGGATGGCGGTTCACCCCTCCACTTT. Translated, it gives CASSLDRDGGSPLHF.

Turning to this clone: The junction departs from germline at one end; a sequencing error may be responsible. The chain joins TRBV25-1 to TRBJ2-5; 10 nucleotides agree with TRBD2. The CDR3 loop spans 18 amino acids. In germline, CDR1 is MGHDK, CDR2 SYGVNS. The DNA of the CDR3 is TGTGCCAGCCTTCCCGGACATCTAGCGGGAGCGTACCAAGAGGCCCAGTACTTC. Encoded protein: CASLPGHLAGAYQEAQYF.